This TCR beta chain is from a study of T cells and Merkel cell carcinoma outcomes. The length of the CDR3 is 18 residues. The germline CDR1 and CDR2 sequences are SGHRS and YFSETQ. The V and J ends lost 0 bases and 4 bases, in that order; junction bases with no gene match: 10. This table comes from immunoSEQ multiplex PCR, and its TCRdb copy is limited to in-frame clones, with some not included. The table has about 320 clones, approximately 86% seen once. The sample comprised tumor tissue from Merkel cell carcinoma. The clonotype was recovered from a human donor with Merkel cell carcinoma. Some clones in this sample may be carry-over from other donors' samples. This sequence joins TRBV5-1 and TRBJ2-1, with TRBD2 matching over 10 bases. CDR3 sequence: CASSLEASGSLLYNEQFF. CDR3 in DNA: TGCGCCAGCAGCTTGGAAGCTAGCGGGAGTCTTCTATACAATGAGCAGTTCTTC.